These 11 T cell receptor beta chains originate from one sample sequenced in a study of PD-1 blockade in classical Hodgkin lymphoma. Time point in this sample: cycle 4 day 1 (C4D1), after 5 to 7 weeks of nivolumab. No patient escaped relapse after autologous stem cell transplantation, and brentuximab vedotin exposure varied. Purified CD4+ T cells were obtained from thawed PBMCs through magnetic negative selection. TCRdb's copy holds only in-frame clones and misses some; the assay was immunoSEQ multiplex PCR. The sample holds some 15,000 clones, about nine tenths seen once. Sequencing used CD4+ T cells from blood, obtained before the fourth cycle of nivolumab. These receptors originate from a human donor with classical Hodgkin lymphoma.

As to this clone: The sample contains more than one DNA sequence encoding this CDR3. The V gene is TRBV10-3, the J gene TRBJ1-1; D gene unclear. The CDR3 has 11 amino acids. V was clipped by 3 bases and J by 5 bases, with 4 bases between them. The germline V gene encodes CDR1 ENHRY and CDR2 SYGVKD. CDR3 residues: CAISENTEAFF. Here the CDR3 DNA reads TGTGCCATCAGTGAAAATACTGAAGCTTTCTTT.

The chain has TRBV30 and TRBJ2-7; 9 bases line up with TRBD2. Germline V gene sequence: CDR1 GTSNPN, CDR2 SVGIG (reference sequence). J lost 7 bases, V lost 2 bases, and 9 bases had no gene match. The CDR3 is made up of 14 amino acids. The CDR3 coding sequence is TGTGCCTGGAGTCGGGGGACTAGCAGTAGGGAGCAGTACTTC. Translated: CAWSRGTSSREQYF.

The DNA of the CDR3 is TGTGCCAGCTCACCAAATACAGCGGGAGCCTCCTACGAGCAGTACTTC. Its protein product is CASSPNTAGASYEQYF. The chain employs TRBV18 and TRBJ2-7; 8 nucleotides agree with TRBD2. Germline CDR1 is KGHSH and CDR2 is LQKENI. The CDR3 totals 16 residues. V trimming: 2 bases; J trimming: 0 bases; junction bases outside the gene matches: 6.

The J gene is TRBJ1-4, the V gene TRBV11-1; TRBD1 matches at 8 bases. V lost 6 bases, J lost 4 bases, and 7 bases stayed unmatched. There are 15 residues in the CDR3. The germline CDR1 and CDR2 sequences are SGHAT and FQDESV (reference sequence). This CDR3 is CASSSRDRSNEKLFF. CDR3 in DNA: TGTGCCAGCAGTTCCCGGGACAGGAGTAATGAAAAACTGTTTTTT.

The chain employs TRBV2 and TRBJ2-2; the match to TRBD2 covers 7 bases. CDR1 is SNHLY and CDR2 is FYNNEI in the germline V gene. With 8 bases clipped from V and 3 bases from J, the junction kept 6 bases outside the gene matches. CDR3 size: 14 residues. CDR3 in amino acids: CASRGGLYTGELFF. CDR3 coding DNA: TGTGCCAGCCGCGGGGGACTCTACACCGGGGAGCTGTTTTTT.

This clone was observed a single time. The chain uses TRBV28 and TRBJ1-2, with D possibly being TRBD1 (6 bases). Trimming pared 1 base from V and 0 bases from J, leaving 15 bases between. The CDR3 sequence is 17 residues long. Looked up from germline, CDR1 is MDHEN and CDR2 is SYDVKM. The CDR3 here is CASSLLGTTVPNYGYTF. Written as DNA, the CDR3 is TGTGCCAGCAGTTTATTGGGGACAACCGTCCCTAACTATGGCTACACCTTC.

The V gene is TRBV4-1, the J gene TRBJ1-3; D is perhaps TRBD1 (5 bases). Between the trimmed V and J ends, which lost 2 bases and 8 bases, there was a span of 19 bases. Germline V CDR1 and CDR2: MGHRA, YSYEKL. The CDR3 has 16 residues. CDR3 in amino acids: CASSQPSTVPLDTIYF. The CDR3 nucleotides read TGCGCCAGCAGCCAACCATCGACAGTTCCCTTAGACACCATATATTTT.

The genes are TRBV13 and TRBJ1-4; the match to TRBD1 covers 11 bases. The CDR3 has 14 residues. J was trimmed by 7 bases and V by 5 bases; bases with no gene match: 3. In germline, CDR1 is PRHDT, CDR2 FYEKMQ (reference sequence). CDR3 DNA sequence: TGTGCCAGCAGCCCGGGACAGGGGGGTGAAAAACTGTTTTTT. It yields the protein CASSPGQGGEKLFF.

Remarks on this clone: In the same sample, other DNA sequences code for this CDR3. The V and J genes are TRBV18 and TRBJ2-7; D is perhaps TRBD1 (5 bases). V lost 0 bases, J lost 5 bases, and 8 bases lay in between. The CDR3 contains 13 residues. Germline CDR1 reads KGHSH; CDR2 reads LQKENI. Written as DNA, the CDR3 is TGTGCCAGCTCACCACCGGTCAGGGACGAGCAGTACTTC. The encoded protein is CASSPPVRDEQYF. Full variable domain (remainder filled in from reference TRBV18 and TRBJ2-7): NAGVMQNPRHLVRRRGQEARLRCSPMKGHSHVYWYRQLPEEGLKFMVYLQKENIIDESGMPKERFSAEFPKEGPSILRIQQVVRGDSAAYFCASSPPVRDEQYFGPGTRLTVT.

The CDR3 nucleotides are TGTGCCAGCAGCGCCCCGGAAGGGATCACCGGGGAGCTGTTTTTT. Its translation is CASSAPEGITGELFF. The chain uses TRBV9 and TRBJ2-2, with D unresolved. The length of the CDR3 is 15 residues. Per germline, CDR1 SGDLS and CDR2 YYNGEE. V shed 3 bases and J shed 4 bases, with 13 bases lying between them.

The chain employs TRBV5-1 and TRBJ2-2; tentatively, D is TRBD1 or TRBD2 (5 bases each). CDR3 length: 16 amino acids. Trimming shortened V by 6 bases and J by 2 bases, and 17 bases separated the two germline ends. Germline assignment: CDR1 SGHRS and CDR2 YFSETQ. The CDR3 bases are TGCGCCAGCACCTATACGGGACGGCTAAACACCGGGGAGCTGTTTTTT. It specifies CASTYTGRLNTGELFF.